This TCR beta chain was recorded in a study of cytomegalovirus exposure and HLA in healthy donors. The study, taken as a whole, reports: Later analysis demonstrated an association between a missense DCLRE1C variant and TCR beta V- and J-gene trimming.

The length of the CDR3 is 13 residues. Per germline, CDR1 MDHEN and CDR2 SYDVKM. Turning to this clone: What it binds is not known.

Primers: 60 Vbeta forward and 13 Jbeta reverse. Data came from immunoSEQ multiplex PCR; TCRdb stores just in-frame clones and leaves some out. This sample carries 150,000 to 200,000 clones, over 75% of them seen once, and the ten largest clones take around 1.5%. The origin of this receptor is a young woman in good health and CMV-seronegative. The sequencing input was PBMCs. The genes are TRBV28 and TRBJ2-5; TRBD1 matches 7 bases. The J call may be mistaken, given a closer DNA end match to TRBJ2-7. CDR3 DNA: TGTGCCAGCAGTTTCCAACAGGGGAACGAGCAGTACTTC. Translated, it gives CASSFQQGNEQYF.